This TCR beta chain was sequenced for a study of cytomegalovirus exposure and HLA in healthy donors. Overall study results and limits: HLA allele associations emerged for roughly 17,000 TCR beta sequences in a later analysis, at 0.05 false discovery rate.

This CDR3 contains 14 residues. With V trimmed by 5 bases and J by 2 bases, 3 bases remained unmatched. Germline lookup yields CDR1 MNHEY and CDR2 SMNVEV (reference sequence). The sample holds a few counts of this clone. Its cognate antigen is unknown. Primers for the PCR totalled 60 Vbeta and 13 Jbeta. Only in-frame clones appear in the TCRdb table, and some are missing; sequencing was by immunoSEQ multiplex PCR. In the table there are about 250,000 clones, under 80% of which are singletons. The chain joins TRBV27 to TRBJ1-5, with TRBD1 identical over 7 bases. The receptor was isolated from a female donor in good health and CMV-seronegative. The sequencing sample was made of PBMCs. The CDR3 region is CASSPGQGNQPQHF. CDR3 nucleotide sequence: TGTGCCAGCAGTCCCGGACAGGGCAATCAGCCCCAGCATTTT.